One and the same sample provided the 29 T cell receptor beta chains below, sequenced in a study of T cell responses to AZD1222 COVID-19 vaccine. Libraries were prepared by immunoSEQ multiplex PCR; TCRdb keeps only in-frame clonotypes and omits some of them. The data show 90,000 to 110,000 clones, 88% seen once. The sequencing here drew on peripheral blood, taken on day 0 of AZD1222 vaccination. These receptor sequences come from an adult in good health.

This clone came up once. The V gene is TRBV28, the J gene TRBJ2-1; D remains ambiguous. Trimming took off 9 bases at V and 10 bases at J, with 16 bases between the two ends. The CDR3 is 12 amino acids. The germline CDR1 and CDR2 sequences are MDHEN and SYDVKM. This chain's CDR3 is CASKSVRSEQFF. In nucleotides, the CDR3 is TGTGCCAGTAAATCCGTTCGTAGCGAGCAGTTCTTC.

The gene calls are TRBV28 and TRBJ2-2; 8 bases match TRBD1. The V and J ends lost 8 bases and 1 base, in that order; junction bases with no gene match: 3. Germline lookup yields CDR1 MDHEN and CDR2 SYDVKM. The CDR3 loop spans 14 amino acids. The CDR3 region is CASLTGENTGELFF. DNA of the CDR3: TGTGCCAGCTTGACAGGGGAGAACACCGGGGAGCTGTTTTTT.

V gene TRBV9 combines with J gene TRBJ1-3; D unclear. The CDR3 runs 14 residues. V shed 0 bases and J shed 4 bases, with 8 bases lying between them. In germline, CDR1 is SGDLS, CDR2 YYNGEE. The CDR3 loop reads CASSVGNVGNTIYF. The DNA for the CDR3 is TGTGCCAGCAGCGTAGGTAATGTCGGAAACACCATATATTTT.

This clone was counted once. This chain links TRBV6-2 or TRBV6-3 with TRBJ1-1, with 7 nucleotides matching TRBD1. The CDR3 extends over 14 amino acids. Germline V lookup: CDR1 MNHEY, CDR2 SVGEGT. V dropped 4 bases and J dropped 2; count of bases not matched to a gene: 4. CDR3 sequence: CASSSDRVNTEAFF. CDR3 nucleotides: TGTGCCAGCAGTTCCGACAGGGTTAACACTGAAGCTTTCTTT.

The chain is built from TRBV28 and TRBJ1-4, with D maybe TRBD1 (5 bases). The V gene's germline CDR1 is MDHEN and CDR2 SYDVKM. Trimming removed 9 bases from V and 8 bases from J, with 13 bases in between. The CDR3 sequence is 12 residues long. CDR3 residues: CASRGGLEKLFF. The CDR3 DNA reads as TGTGCCAGTCGGGGGGGGTTGGAAAAACTGTTTTTT.

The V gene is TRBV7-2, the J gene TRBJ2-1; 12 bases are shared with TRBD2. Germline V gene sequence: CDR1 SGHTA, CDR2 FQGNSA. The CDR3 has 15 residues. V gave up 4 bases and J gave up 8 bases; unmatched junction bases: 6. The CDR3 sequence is CASSSRTSGTYEQFF. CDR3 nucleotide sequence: TGTGCCAGCAGCTCGCGGACTAGCGGGACATATGAGCAGTTCTTC.

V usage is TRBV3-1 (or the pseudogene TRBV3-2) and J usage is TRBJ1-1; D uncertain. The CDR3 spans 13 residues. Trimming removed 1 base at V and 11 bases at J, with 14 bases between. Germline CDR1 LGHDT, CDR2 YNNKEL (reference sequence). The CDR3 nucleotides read TGTGCCAGCAGCCAAGCCCGGGGTGGTGGGGCTTTCTTT. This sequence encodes CASSQARGGGAFF.

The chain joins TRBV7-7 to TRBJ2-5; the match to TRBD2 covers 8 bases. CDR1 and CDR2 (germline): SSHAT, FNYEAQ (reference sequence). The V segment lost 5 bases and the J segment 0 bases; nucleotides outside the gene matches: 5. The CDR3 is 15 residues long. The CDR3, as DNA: TGTGCCAGCAGCCTTAGCGGGATTTACCAAGAGACCCAGTACTTC. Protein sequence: CASSLSGIYQETQYF.

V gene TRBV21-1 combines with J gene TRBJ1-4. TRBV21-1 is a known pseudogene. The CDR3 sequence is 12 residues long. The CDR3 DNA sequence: TGTGCCAGCAGGTGGGGAAATGAAAAACTGTTTTTT. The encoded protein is CASRWGNEKLFF.

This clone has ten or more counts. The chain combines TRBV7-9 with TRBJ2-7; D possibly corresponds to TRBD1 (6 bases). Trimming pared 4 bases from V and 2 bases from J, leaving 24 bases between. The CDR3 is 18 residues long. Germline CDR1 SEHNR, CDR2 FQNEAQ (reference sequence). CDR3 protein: CASSSHTDSLASPYEQYF. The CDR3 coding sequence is TGTGCCAGCAGCTCTCACACGGACAGTTTAGCGTCCCCCTACGAGCAGTACTTC.

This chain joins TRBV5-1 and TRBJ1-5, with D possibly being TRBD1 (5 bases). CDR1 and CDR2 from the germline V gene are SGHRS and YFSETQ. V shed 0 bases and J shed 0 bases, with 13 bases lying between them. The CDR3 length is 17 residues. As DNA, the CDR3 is TGCGCCAGCAGCTTGGGAGGTATAGGGGATAGCAATCAGCCCCAGCATTTT. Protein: CASSLGGIGDSNQPQHF.

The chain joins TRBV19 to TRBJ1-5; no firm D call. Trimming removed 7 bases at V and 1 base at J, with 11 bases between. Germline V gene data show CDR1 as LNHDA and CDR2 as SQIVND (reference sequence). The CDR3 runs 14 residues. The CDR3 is CASNAPASNQPQHF. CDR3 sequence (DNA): TGTGCCAGTAATGCCCCAGCAAGCAATCAGCCCCAGCATTTT.

The DNA for the CDR3 is TGTGCCATCGGCGAGGGGGTGAGCGAGCAGTACTTC. Encoded protein: CAIGEGVSEQYF. The chain joins TRBV10-3 to TRBJ2-7, with D possibly TRBD1 on 6 matching bases. The V gene's germline CDR1 is ENHRY and CDR2 SYGVKD. The CDR3 is made up of 12 amino acids. The ends were cut back, 8 bases at V and 6 bases at J, with 14 bases in the middle.

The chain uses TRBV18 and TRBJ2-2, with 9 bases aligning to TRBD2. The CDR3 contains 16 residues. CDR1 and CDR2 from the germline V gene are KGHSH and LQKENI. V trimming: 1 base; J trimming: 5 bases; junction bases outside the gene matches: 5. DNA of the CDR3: TGTGCCAGCTCACCACTAGTAGCGGGAGAAACCGGGGAGCTGTTTTTT. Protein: CASSPLVAGETGELFF.

The CDR3 sequence: CASSPSTGGLAEAFF. Written as DNA, the CDR3 is TGTGCCAGTAGTCCTTCGACAGGGGGCCTGGCTGAAGCTTTCTTT. The chain employs TRBV19 and TRBJ1-1; TRBD1 matches at 10 bases. The CDR3 is 15 amino acids. Germline values: CDR1 LNHDA, CDR2 SQIVND (reference sequence). V lost 5 bases to trimming and J lost 6 bases; unmatched junction nucleotides: 9.

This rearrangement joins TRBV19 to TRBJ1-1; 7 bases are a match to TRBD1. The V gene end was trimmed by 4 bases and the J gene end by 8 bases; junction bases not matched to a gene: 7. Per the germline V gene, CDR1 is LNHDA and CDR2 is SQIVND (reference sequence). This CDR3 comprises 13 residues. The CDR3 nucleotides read TGTGCCAGTAGTAGCGACAGGGAGTCGGAAGCTTTCTTT. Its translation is CASSSDRESEAFF.

DNA for the CDR3: TGTGCCAGCAGTGATTATGAGGGGAAAGATTCACCCCTCCACTTT. Its translation is CASSDYEGKDSPLHF. The chain is built from TRBV6-1 and TRBJ1-6; possible D gene TRBD1, 5 bases. Deletions cut 3 bases from V and 8 bases from J, with 14 bases between. This CDR3 has 15 residues. Germline values: CDR1 MNHNS, CDR2 SASEGT.

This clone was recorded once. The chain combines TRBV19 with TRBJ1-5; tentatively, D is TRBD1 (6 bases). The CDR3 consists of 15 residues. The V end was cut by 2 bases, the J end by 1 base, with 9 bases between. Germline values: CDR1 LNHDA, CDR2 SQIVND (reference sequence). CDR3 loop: CASSIIGQSNQPQHF. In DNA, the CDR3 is TGTGCCAGTAGTATAATCGGACAGAGCAATCAGCCCCAGCATTTT. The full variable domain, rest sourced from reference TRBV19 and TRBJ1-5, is DGGITQSPKYLFRKEGQNVTLSCEQNLNHDAMYWYRQDPGQGLRLIYYSQIVNDFQKGDIAEGYSVSREKKESFPLTVTSAQKNPTAFYLCASSIIGQSNQPQHFGDGTRLSIL.

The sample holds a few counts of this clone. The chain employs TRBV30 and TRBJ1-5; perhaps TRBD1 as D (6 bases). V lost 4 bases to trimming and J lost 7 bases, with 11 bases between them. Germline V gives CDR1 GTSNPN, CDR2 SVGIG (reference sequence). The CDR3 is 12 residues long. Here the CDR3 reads CAWTAGGQPQHF. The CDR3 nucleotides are TGTGCCTGGACAGCGGGGGGCCAGCCCCAGCATTTT.

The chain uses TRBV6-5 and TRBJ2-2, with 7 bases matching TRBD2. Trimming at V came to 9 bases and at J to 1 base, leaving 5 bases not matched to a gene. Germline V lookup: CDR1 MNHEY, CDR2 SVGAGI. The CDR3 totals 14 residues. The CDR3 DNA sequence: TGTGCCAGTAAAAAGCGGGAGAACACCGGGGAGCTGTTTTTT. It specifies CASKKRENTGELFF.

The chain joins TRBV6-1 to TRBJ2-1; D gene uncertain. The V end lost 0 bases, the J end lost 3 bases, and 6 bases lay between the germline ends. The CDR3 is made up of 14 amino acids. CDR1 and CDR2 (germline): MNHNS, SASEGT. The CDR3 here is CASSEATGYNEQFF. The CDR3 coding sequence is TGTGCCAGCAGTGAAGCGACGGGCTACAATGAGCAGTTCTTC.

CDR3 loop: CASSLTVNTEAFF. As DNA, the CDR3 is TGTGCCAGCAGCTTAACCGTGAACACTGAAGCTTTCTTT. This chain links TRBV7-3 with TRBJ1-1; no clear D. CDR1 is SGHTA and CDR2 is FQGTGA in the germline V gene. The CDR3 is 13 amino acids. The V end lost 0 bases, the J end lost 0 bases, and 2 bases lay between the germline ends.

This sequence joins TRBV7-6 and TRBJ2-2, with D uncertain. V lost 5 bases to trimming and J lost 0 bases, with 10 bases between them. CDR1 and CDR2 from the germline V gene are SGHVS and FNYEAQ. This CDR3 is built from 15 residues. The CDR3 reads CASSVMAANTGELFF. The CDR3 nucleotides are TGTGCCAGCAGCGTAATGGCGGCGAACACCGGGGAGCTGTTTTTT.

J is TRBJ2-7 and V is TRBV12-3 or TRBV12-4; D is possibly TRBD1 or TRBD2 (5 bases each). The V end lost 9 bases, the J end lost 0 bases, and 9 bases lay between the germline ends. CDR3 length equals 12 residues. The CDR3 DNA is TGTGCCAGTTCAGGGAGCTCCTACGAGCAGTACTTC. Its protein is CASSGSSYEQYF.

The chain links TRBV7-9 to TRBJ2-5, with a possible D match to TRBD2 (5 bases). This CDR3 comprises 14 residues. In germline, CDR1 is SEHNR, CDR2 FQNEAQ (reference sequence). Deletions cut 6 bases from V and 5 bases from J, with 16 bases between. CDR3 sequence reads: CASRPPRGRETQYF. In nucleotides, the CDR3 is TGTGCCAGCAGACCCCCCCGGGGTCGGGAGACCCAGTACTTC. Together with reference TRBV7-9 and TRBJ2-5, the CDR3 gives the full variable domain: DTGVSQNPRHKITKRGQNVTFRCDPISEHNRLYWYRQTLGQGPEFLTYFQNEAQLEKSRLLSDRFSAERPKGSFSTLEIQRTEQGDSAMYLCASRPPRGRETQYFGPGTRLLVL.

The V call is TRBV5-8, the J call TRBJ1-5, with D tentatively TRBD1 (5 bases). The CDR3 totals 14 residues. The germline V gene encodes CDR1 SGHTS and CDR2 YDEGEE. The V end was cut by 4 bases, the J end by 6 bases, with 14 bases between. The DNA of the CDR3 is TGTGCCAGCAGCGGGCCGGTGGGGGGTCAGCCCCAGCATTTT. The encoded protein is CASSGPVGGQPQHF.

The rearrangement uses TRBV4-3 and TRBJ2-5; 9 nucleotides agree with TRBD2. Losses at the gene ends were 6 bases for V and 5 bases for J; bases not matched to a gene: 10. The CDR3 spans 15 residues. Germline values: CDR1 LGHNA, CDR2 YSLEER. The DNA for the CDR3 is TGCGCCAGCAGTCCTACCCTTAGCGGGAGTGAGACCCAGTACTTC. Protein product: CASSPTLSGSETQYF.

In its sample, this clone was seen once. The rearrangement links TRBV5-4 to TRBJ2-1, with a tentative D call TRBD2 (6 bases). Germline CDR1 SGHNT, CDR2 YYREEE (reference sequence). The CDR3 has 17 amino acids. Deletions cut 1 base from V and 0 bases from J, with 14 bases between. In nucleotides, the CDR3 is TGTGCCAGCAGCTTGTACGGGCGGGGAGGCTCCTACAATGAGCAGTTCTTC. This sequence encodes CASSLYGRGGSYNEQFF.

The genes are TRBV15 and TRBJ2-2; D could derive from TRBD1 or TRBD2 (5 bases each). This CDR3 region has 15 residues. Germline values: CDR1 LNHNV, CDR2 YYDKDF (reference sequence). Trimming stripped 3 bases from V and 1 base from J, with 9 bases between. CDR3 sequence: CATSRGRLNTGELFF. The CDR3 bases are TGTGCCACCAGCAGGGGACGGCTGAACACCGGGGAGCTGTTTTTT.